The 27 T cell receptor beta chains in this list originate from one sample, sequenced in a study of blood T cells in healthy people across ages. Together with a sample-barcoded 5' primer, a J-beta primer mix was included in a second PCR lasting roughly 7 to 11 cycles. MiXCR, applied by TCRdb to the 5' RACE reads, yields one record per CDR3 protein. The sample lists hundreds of thousands of distinct CDR3 sequences, 45% to 65% occurring once. The specimen sequenced was blood. The receptor set was obtained from a man aged 60 to 69 in good health.

The rearrangement joins TRBV5-4 to TRBJ2-4; no reliable D call. The end of the DNA is better explained by TRBJ2-5, so the J call may be wrong. CDR1 is SGHNT, CDR2 YYREEE, per germline (reference sequence). The CDR3 sequence is 12 residues long. The CDR3 DNA is TGTGCCAGCAGGAAACAAGGAGAGACCCAGTACTTC. This sequence encodes CASRKQGETQYF.

This chain joins TRBV7-2 and TRBJ2-5, with 7 positions matching TRBD2. The CDR3 extends over 15 amino acids. The V segment lost 5 bases and the J segment 11 bases; nucleotides outside the gene matches: 17. From germline, CDR1 is SGHTA and CDR2 FQGNSA. The CDR3 is CASSPSSGSYNEQYF. DNA of the CDR3: TGTGCCAGCAGCCCCTCTAGCGGCTCCTACAATGAGCAGTACTTC.

V and J are TRBV29-1 and TRBJ1-2; D is ambiguous. The length of the CDR3 is 14 residues. V was shortened by 6 bases and J by 0 bases, with 14 bases between the two germline ends. Germline V gives CDR1 SQVTM, CDR2 ANQGSEA. The CDR3 DNA is TGCAGCGTGGCCCCCTTGACCCCTAACTATGGCTACACCTTC. Protein sequence: CSVAPLTPNYGYTF. The full variable domain, in which reference TRBV29-1 and TRBJ1-2 provide the parts outside the CDR3, is SAVISQKPSRDICQRGTSLTIQCQVDSQVTMMFWYRQQPGQSLTLIATANQGSEATYESGFVIDKFPISRPNLTFSTLTVSNMSPEDSSIYLCSVAPLTPNYGYTFGSGTRLTVV.

This clonotype showed up just a few times. The rearrangement joins TRBV2 to TRBJ2-3; D unresolved. CDR3 length: 13 amino acids. V shed 1 base and J shed 2 bases, with 4 bases lying between them. Looked up from germline, CDR1 is SNHLY and CDR2 is FYNNEI. The CDR3 sequence: CASSEVLTDTQYF. Here the CDR3 DNA reads TGTGCCAGCAGTGAAGTGCTCACAGATACGCAGTATTTT.

V usage is TRBV9 and J usage is TRBJ2-2; 10 bases map to TRBD2. Germline CDR1 is SGDLS and CDR2 is YYNGEE. Trimming removed 5 bases from V and 0 bases from J; junction bases left unmatched: 4. The CDR3 has 16 residues. In DNA form, the CDR3 reads TGTGCCAGCAGTAGCGGGGGGCCTTCGAACACCGGGGAGCTGTTTTTT. Its protein is CASSSGGPSNTGELFF.

The chain is built from TRBV7-9 and TRBJ2-1; TRBD1 aligns across 8 bases. From germline, CDR1 is SEHNR and CDR2 FQNEAQ (reference sequence). The CDR3 consists of 15 residues. J lost 4 bases, V lost 2 bases, and 4 bases had no gene match. CDR3 in amino acids: CASSLPGGYYNEQFF. The CDR3 nucleotides read TGTGCCAGCAGCTTACCAGGGGGCTATTACAATGAGCAGTTCTTC.

The chain recombines TRBV12-3 or TRBV12-4 with TRBJ2-3; unclear D gene. V shed 5 bases and J shed 2 bases, with 8 bases lying between them. This CDR3 has 13 amino acids. DNA of the CDR3: TGTGCCAGCAGTGCCCAGGACACAGATACGCAGTATTTT. The encoded protein is CASSAQDTDTQYF.

In DNA, the CDR3 is TGCGCCAGCAGCCTGGGACCGGGAAACGGGATAGGGGGTGAAGCTTTCTTT. Translated, it gives CASSLGPGNGIGGEAFF. The chain links TRBV5-1 to TRBJ1-1; D possibly corresponds to TRBD1 (6 bases). Germline CDR1 SGHRS, CDR2 YFSETQ. V shed 4 bases and J shed 7 bases, with 26 bases lying between them. The CDR3 has 17 residues. The full variable domain, rest sourced from reference TRBV5-1 and TRBJ1-1, is KAGVTQTPRYLIKTRGQQVTLSCSPISGHRSVSWYQQTPGQGLQFLFEYFSETQRNKGNFPGRFSGRQFSNSRSEMNVSTLELGDSALYLCASSLGPGNGIGGEAFFGQGTRLTVV.

CDR3 nucleotide sequence: TGTGCCAGCAGCAGGGACAGGGGAGTAGCGATTGAAAAACTGTTTTTT. As protein: CASSRDRGVAIEKLFF. The rearrangement links TRBV5-6 to TRBJ1-4, with 10 positions matching TRBD1. V dropped 4 bases and J dropped 7; count of bases not matched to a gene: 10. The CDR3 consists of 16 residues. Looked up from germline, CDR1 is SGHDT and CDR2 is YYEEEE.

The table lists this clonotype with a few counts. The chain combines TRBV14 with TRBJ2-3; D is unresolved. The CDR3 has 15 amino acids. Germline values: CDR1 SGHDN, CDR2 FVKESK. Trimming removed 6 bases at V and 2 bases at J, with 15 bases between. CDR3 region: CASSRTAGDTDTQYF. CDR3 in DNA: TGTGCCAGCAGTCGGACCGCCGGAGACACAGATACGCAGTATTTT.

The chain recombines TRBV9 with TRBJ2-7; no definite D call. The CDR3 spans 14 residues. Germline values: CDR1 SGDLS, CDR2 YYNGEE. The V gene lost 1 base and the J gene lost 1 base, with 9 bases spanning the gap. CDR3 protein: CASSVMDGSYEQYF. The CDR3 nucleotides are TGTGCCAGCAGCGTAATGGATGGATCCTACGAGCAGTACTTC.

This chain connects TRBV3-1 to TRBJ1-2; tentative D call: TRBD1 (6 bases). Germline CDR1 LGHDT, CDR2 YNNKEL (reference sequence). This CDR3 is 17 amino acids long. Trimming removed 1 base at V and 3 bases at J, with 18 bases between. As DNA, the CDR3 is TGTGCCAGCAGCCAAGCGTTAGTAGGGGGTACTCACTATGGCTACACCTTC. It codes for CASSQALVGGTHYGYTF.

The rearrangement uses TRBV28 and TRBJ1-2; TRBD1 might be the D (5 bases). Trimming removed 4 bases from V and 3 bases from J, with 12 bases in between. The CDR3 covers 14 residues. In germline, CDR1 is MDHEN, CDR2 SYDVKM. The CDR3 spells CASSSQTGYYGYTF. The CDR3 nucleotides are TGTGCCAGCAGTTCTCAAACAGGTTACTATGGCTACACCTTC.

This clonotype was counted between two and nine times. The J gene is TRBJ2-4, the V gene TRBV20-1, with D tentatively TRBD2 (6 bases). This CDR3 is built from 15 residues. Germline loops: CDR1 DFQATT, CDR2 SNEGSKA (reference sequence). Trimming took 0 bases from V and 0 from J, leaving 9 bases between them. CDR3 in amino acids: CSAREGGVAKNIQYF. The CDR3 DNA sequence: TGCAGTGCTAGAGAGGGGGGAGTAGCCAAAAACATTCAGTACTTC.

The chain is built from TRBV20-1 and TRBJ1-2; TRBD1 matches at 7 bases. Per germline, CDR1 DFQATT and CDR2 SNEGSKA (reference sequence). The CDR3 contains 17 residues. The V segment lost 0 bases and the J segment 1 base; nucleotides outside the gene matches: 11. CDR3 amino acids: CSARDPTGVRGNYGYTF. CDR3 DNA sequence: TGCAGTGCTAGAGATCCCACAGGGGTCAGGGGTAACTATGGCTACACCTTC.

The chain is built from TRBV7-2 and TRBJ2-4, with 10 bases lining up with TRBD2. The CDR3 length is 18 residues. Trimming took 2 bases from V and 0 from J; bases not matched to a gene: 7. Germline V CDR1 and CDR2: SGHTA, FQGNSA. CDR3 nucleotides: TGTGCCAGCAGCTTACTAGCGGGGGCCCTCCTAGCCAAAAACATTCAGTACTTC. This translates into CASSLLAGALLAKNIQYF.

V is TRBV20-1 and J is TRBJ1-5; no reliable D call. The CDR3 totals 14 residues. Germline V gene data show CDR1 as DFQATT and CDR2 as SNEGSKA (reference sequence). V lost 5 bases and J 1 base, leaving 12 bases between the germline ends. The CDR3 coding sequence is TGCAGTGCTGTGACGGCGGGAAGCAATCAGCCCCAGCATTTT. Protein sequence: CSAVTAGSNQPQHF.

The chain employs TRBV20-1 and TRBJ2-4; 7 bases are a match to TRBD1. The J call is doubtful: the DNA matches TRBJ2-5 better. The CDR3 is made up of 15 amino acids. Germline CDR1 DFQATT, CDR2 SNEGSKA (reference sequence). CDR3 sequence (DNA): TGCAGTGCTACACCTCCCGGCAGGGGGCAAGAGACCCAGTACTTC. This sequence encodes CSATPPGRGQETQYF.

CDR3 amino acids: CASSQDARGGLGTQYF. The CDR3 DNA reads TGTGCCAGCAGCCAAGATGCGAGGGGGGGCCTCGGTACGCAGTATTTT. The chain couples TRBV3-1 to TRBJ2-3, with D perhaps TRBD2 (7 bases). Germline V gives CDR1 LGHDT, CDR2 YNNKEL (reference sequence). Between the trimmed V and J ends, which lost 0 bases and 8 bases, there was a span of 18 bases. This CDR3 contains 16 residues.

This clonotype occurred a few times. The chain is built from TRBV5-1 and TRBJ2-7; 7 nucleotides line up with TRBD1. Germline V gene lookup returns CDR1 SGHRS and CDR2 YFSETQ. V shed 0 bases and J 4 bases; nucleotides not matched to a gene: 4. The CDR3 has 14 residues. CDR3 in DNA: TGCGCCAGCAGCTTGGTGGGACAGAGATACGAGCAGTACTTC. Translated, it gives CASSLVGQRYEQYF.

This clonotype was recorded at least ten times. This chain joins TRBV6-6 and TRBJ2-5; 13 bases line up with TRBD2. The trim removed 4 bases at V and 5 bases at J, leaving 1 base unmatched. This CDR3 is built from 14 residues. Germline CDR1 and CDR2: MNHNY and SVGAGI (reference sequence). CDR3 bases: TGTGCCAGCAGTTCACTAGCGGGGGGGGAGACCCAGTACTTC. Translated, it gives CASSSLAGGETQYF.

The chain uses TRBV14 and TRBJ1-4; a possible D gene is TRBD1 (5 bases). Per germline, CDR1 SGHDN and CDR2 FVKESK. The germline V and J ends were trimmed by 1 base and 3 bases, with 6 bases remaining between them. CDR3 size: 14 residues. CDR3 region: CASSQGQPNEKLFF. DNA of the CDR3: TGTGCCAGCAGCCAAGGACAGCCTAATGAAAAACTGTTTTTT.

This clonotype was seen only a few times. This rearrangement joins TRBV20-1 to TRBJ2-1; D possibly corresponds to TRBD2 (6 bases). V was cut by 4 bases and J by 0 bases, with 10 bases left in between. The germline V gene has CDR1 DFQATT and CDR2 SNEGSKA (reference sequence). CDR3 length: 14 residues. CDR3 sequence: CSATGESSYNEQFF. In nucleotides, the CDR3 is TGCAGTGCTACGGGGGAGAGCTCCTACAATGAGCAGTTCTTC.

The V gene is TRBV6-5, the J gene TRBJ2-3; D tentatively fits TRBD1 or TRBD2 (5 bases each). With 4 bases removed from V and 5 bases from J, the gap between germline ends came to 19 bases. CDR1 and CDR2 from the germline V gene are MNHEY and SVGAGI. The CDR3 is 16 residues long. As DNA, the CDR3 is TGTGCCAGCAGTTCCGGGACGGGGTACCGGGGAGATACGCAGTATTTT. It codes for CASSSGTGYRGDTQYF.

The V call is TRBV5-1, the J call TRBJ2-1, with a possible D match to TRBD1 (6 bases). There are 16 residues in the CDR3. The germline V and J ends were trimmed by 4 bases and 1 base, with 15 bases remaining between them. Germline assignment: CDR1 SGHRS and CDR2 YFSETQ. CDR3: CASSHSPDSSYNEQFF. For the CDR3, the DNA is TGCGCCAGCAGCCACTCACCGGACAGTTCCTACAATGAGCAGTTCTTC.

This rearrangement joins TRBV15 to TRBJ2-1; tentatively, D is TRBD2 (6 bases). This CDR3 has 16 amino acids. Trimming cost V 0 bases and J 6 bases, with 15 bases left between them. Germline V gene data show CDR1 as LNHNV and CDR2 as YYDKDF (reference sequence). Here the CDR3 reads CATSRDKGLPVNEQFF. The CDR3 DNA follows: TGTGCCACCAGCAGAGATAAGGGACTCCCGGTCAATGAGCAGTTCTTC. Filled out from reference TRBV15 and TRBJ2-1, the complete variable domain reads DAMVIQNPRYQVTQFGKPVTLSCSQTLNHNVMYWYQQKSSQAPKLLFHYYDKDFNNEADTPDNFQSRRPNTSFCFLDIRSPGLGDTAMYLCATSRDKGLPVNEQFFGPGTRLTVL.

The genes are TRBV6-2 or TRBV6-3 and TRBJ2-5; 8 nucleotides agree with TRBD2. Germline lookup yields CDR1 MNHEY and CDR2 SVGEGT. This CDR3 spans 16 amino acids. Germline trimming cut 2 bases from V and 5 bases from J; bases unmatched to any gene: 10. CDR3 bases: TGTGCCAGCAGTTACAACGGGGGGGGGTTACAGGAGACCCAGTACTTC. Residues: CASSYNGGGLQETQYF.